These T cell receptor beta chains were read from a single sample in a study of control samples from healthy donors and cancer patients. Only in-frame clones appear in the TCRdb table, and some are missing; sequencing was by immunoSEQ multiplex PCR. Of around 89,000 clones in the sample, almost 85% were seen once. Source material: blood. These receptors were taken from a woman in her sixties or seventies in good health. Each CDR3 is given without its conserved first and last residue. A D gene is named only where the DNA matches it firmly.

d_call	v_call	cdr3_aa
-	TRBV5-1	ASSLGGVGDTQY
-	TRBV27	ASTLEGDRGYEQY
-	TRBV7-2	ASSGTLITGELF
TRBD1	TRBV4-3	ASSKTPGQGLSGANVLT
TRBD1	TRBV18	ASSPPGQGREQY
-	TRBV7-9	ASSTGPLNQPQH
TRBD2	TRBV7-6	ASSFSGSSTDTQY
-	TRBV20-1	SALRASGYT
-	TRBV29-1	SARPSTGSYEQY
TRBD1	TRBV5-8	ASSAGQLYGYT
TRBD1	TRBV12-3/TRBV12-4	ASSLDRAGGYT
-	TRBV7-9	ASSLRGAHEQY
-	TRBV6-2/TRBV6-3	ASSYASVKTQY
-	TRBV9	VSSVVSNYGYT
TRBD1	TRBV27	ASSLSPTGGAYSPLH
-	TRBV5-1	ASSSVPGVTEAF
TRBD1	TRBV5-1	ASSLAGGYGYT
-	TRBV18	ASSGEGTLGSPLH
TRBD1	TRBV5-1	ASSLGQGNYGYT
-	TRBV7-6	ASSQRQYGANVLT
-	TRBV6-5	ASRTAFYSNQPQH
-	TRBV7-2	ASSFSNQPQH
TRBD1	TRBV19	ASSPTGTGETQY
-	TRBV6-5	ASSLSGTEAF
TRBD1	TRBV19	ASSPGQGARGANVLT
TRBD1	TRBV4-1	ASSQHSGQGAFWVGNTIY
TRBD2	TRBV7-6	ASSFSGGAYNEQF
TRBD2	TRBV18	ASSRLQRGGEQY
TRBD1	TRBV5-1	ASSDLGTGVNGYT
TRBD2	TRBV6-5	AHSGSVHEQF
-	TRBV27	ASSLSPGTSFSPLH
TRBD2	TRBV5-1	ASSPGLAGGTYNEQF
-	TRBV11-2	ASSLGHDGDTQY